These 29 T cell receptor beta chains were sequenced from one sample in a study of blood T cell repertoires in COVID-19. Clones were read by immunoSEQ multiplex PCR, and TCRdb kept only the in-frame ones, dropping some. Counted here are about 210,000 clones, 70% to 90% occurring once; the ten biggest clones make up less than 6.5%. The material sequenced was peripheral blood. The receptors originated from a middle-aged man with COVID-19, enrolled during active disease.

This chain connects TRBV30 to TRBJ2-2; the D gene is possibly TRBD1 (5 bases). Looked up from germline, CDR1 is GTSNPN and CDR2 is SVGIG (reference sequence). The CDR3 is 16 amino acids. V was shortened by 2 bases and J by 0 bases, with 13 bases between the two germline ends. CDR3 nucleotide sequence: TGTGCCTGGAGTAACCTCGGACAAGCGAACACCGGGGAGCTGTTTTTT. This gives the protein CAWSNLGQANTGELFF.

V gene TRBV11-2 combines with J gene TRBJ2-5; D is possibly TRBD1 (5 bases). Trimming took off 0 bases at V and 2 bases at J, with 10 bases between the two ends. Germline CDR1 and CDR2: SGHAT and FQNNGV. The CDR3 covers 15 residues. CDR3 nucleotides: TGTGCCAGCAGCTTAGATTTCAGGGAACAAGAGACCCAGTACTTC. Its protein product is CASSLDFREQETQYF.

The V and J genes are TRBV6-6 and TRBJ2-5; the match to TRBD1 covers 9 bases. The CDR3 has 16 amino acids. Trimming took 0 bases from V and 4 from J; bases not matched to a gene: 6. In germline, CDR1 is MNHNY, CDR2 SVGAGI (reference sequence). The DNA for the CDR3 is TGTGCCAGCAGTTACTCATCGGACAGGGGAACAGAGACCCAGTACTTC. It specifies CASSYSSDRGTETQYF.

This sequence joins TRBV29-1 and TRBJ2-3; TRBD2 aligns across 11 bases. Germline CDR1 and CDR2: SQVTM and ANQGSEA. V was pared by 7 bases and J by 3 bases, with 6 bases of the junction left unmatched. The length of the CDR3 is 14 residues. CDR3 coding DNA: TGCAGCGGCTCCGGGACTAGCGGTACAGATACGCAGTATTTT. It specifies CSGSGTSGTDTQYF.

In its sample, this clone was seen once. The V call is TRBV29-1, the J call TRBJ1-2, with D maybe TRBD1 (5 bases). Per the germline V gene, CDR1 is SQVTM and CDR2 is ANQGSEA. The CDR3 length is 12 residues. Trimming shortened V by 8 bases and J by 4 bases, and 14 bases separated the two germline ends. The CDR3 sequence: CSISWGLYGYTF. In DNA, the CDR3 is TGCAGCATTTCGTGGGGACTCTATGGCTACACCTTC. Full variable domain (remainder filled in from reference TRBV29-1 and TRBJ1-2): SAVISQKPSRDICQRGTSLTIQCQVDSQVTMMFWYRQQPGQSLTLIATANQGSEATYESGFVIDKFPISRPNLTFSTLTVSNMSPEDSSIYLCSISWGLYGYTFGSGTRLTVV.

V is TRBV7-2 and J is TRBJ2-5; 7 positions match TRBD2. The CDR3 runs to 14 residues. The junction had 6 bases not matched to a gene; V was cut back by 3 bases and J by 5 bases. The germline V gene has CDR1 SGHTA and CDR2 FQGNSA. In DNA form, the CDR3 reads TGTGCCAGCAGCTTGGCGGGGCGGGGGGAGACCCAGTACTTC. Amino acid sequence: CASSLAGRGETQYF.

The rearrangement links TRBV5-5 to TRBJ1-2; D remains unclear. CDR1 is SGHKS, CDR2 YYEKEE, per germline (reference sequence). V was shortened by 2 bases and J by 4 bases, with 15 bases between the two germline ends. This CDR3 region has 15 residues. The CDR3 reads CASSFFDQAGYGYTF. CDR3 nucleotide sequence: TGTGCCAGCAGCTTCTTTGATCAGGCGGGCTATGGCTACACCTTC.

The V call is TRBV18, the J call TRBJ2-3; no definite D call. Per germline, CDR1 KGHSH and CDR2 LQKENI. Trimming removed 6 bases from V and 8 bases from J, with 15 bases in between. CDR3 length: 13 residues. CDR3 in amino acids: CASSGPDFSTQYF. The CDR3 DNA is TGTGCCAGCTCGGGCCCCGATTTTTCTACGCAGTATTTT. The full variable domain, with the rest looked up from reference TRBV18 and TRBJ2-3, is NAGVMQNPRHLVRRRGQEARLRCSPMKGHSHVYWYRQLPEEGLKFMVYLQKENIIDESGMPKERFSAEFPKEGPSILRIQQVVRGDSAAYFCASSGPDFSTQYFGPGTRLTVL.

This clone was seen a single time. The J gene is TRBJ2-3, the V gene TRBV24-1; TRBD2 agrees at 10 bases. Germline V CDR1 and CDR2: KGHDR, SFDVKD. J gave up 6 bases and V 4 bases, and 6 bases lay outside the gene matches. This CDR3 is 15 amino acids long. CDR3 in amino acids: CATSEGAGGRDTQYF. The CDR3 region has the DNA TGTGCCACCAGTGAAGGAGCGGGGGGGAGGGATACGCAGTATTTT.

With regard to this clone: The junction and the germline gene differ at one end; a read error may be behind it. This chain connects TRBV4-1 to TRBJ2-5; D may be TRBD1 (6 bases). The CDR3 sequence is 15 residues long. Per germline, CDR1 MGHRA and CDR2 YSYEKL. The CDR3 spells CASRQVGAEQETQYF. CDR3 in DNA: TGCGCCAGCAGACAAGTGGGGGCAGAACAAGAGACCCAGTACTTC.

The V call is TRBV11-3, the J call TRBJ2-7; 9 nucleotides match TRBD2. With V trimmed by 1 base and J by 0 bases, 1 base remained unmatched. In germline, CDR1 is SGHNT, CDR2 YENEEA. The CDR3 covers 15 residues. CDR3 coding DNA: TGTGCCAGCAGCTTAGCTAGCGGGGACTCCTACGAGCAGTACTTC. Its protein product is CASSLASGDSYEQYF. Full variable domain (outside the CDR3, taken from reference TRBV11-3 and TRBJ2-7): EAGVVQSPRYKIIEKKQPVAFWCNPISGHNTLYWYLQNLGQGPELLIRYENEEAVDDSQLPKDRFSAERLKGVDSTLKIQPAELGDSAVYLCASSLASGDSYEQYFGPGTRLTVT.

The chain couples TRBV5-8 to TRBJ2-5; weak D call: TRBD2 (6 bases). The germline V and J ends were trimmed by 4 bases and 2 bases, with 12 bases remaining between them. The CDR3 runs 14 residues. Per germline, CDR1 SGHTS and CDR2 YDEGEE. CDR3 sequence: CASSKGLSQETQYF. The DNA of the CDR3 is TGTGCCAGCAGCAAGGGACTCTCGCAAGAGACCCAGTACTTC.

The chain couples TRBV6-5 to TRBJ1-1; a weak D match, TRBD1 (5 bases). V lost 8 bases, J lost 4 bases, and 11 bases lay in between. The CDR3 covers 12 residues. Germline V gene lookup returns CDR1 MNHEY and CDR2 SVGAGI. The CDR3: CASVKGSTEAFF. DNA for the CDR3: TGTGCCAGCGTTAAGGGGTCCACTGAAGCTTTCTTT.

J is TRBJ2-3 and V is TRBV5-1; 11 bases are shared with TRBD1. The CDR3 runs 16 residues. V lost 3 bases to trimming and J lost 6 bases; unmatched junction nucleotides: 9. Germline CDR1 SGHRS, CDR2 YFSETQ. For the CDR3, the DNA is TGCGCCAGCAGCTCCAACCCCGGGACAGGGGGGGATACGCAGTATTTT. This codes for CASSSNPGTGGDTQYF.

The chain carries TRBV19 and TRBJ2-5; TRBD2 agrees at 11 bases. Germline trimming cut 4 bases from V and 0 bases from J; bases unmatched to any gene: 4. CDR1 is LNHDA, CDR2 SQIVND, per germline (reference sequence). This CDR3 region has 16 residues. DNA of the CDR3: TGTGCCAGTAGTACTACTAGCGGGGGCTACCAAGAGACCCAGTACTTC. This translates into CASSTTSGGYQETQYF.

This chain links TRBV5-1 with TRBJ2-2, with 13 bases lining up with TRBD2. V gave up 0 bases and J gave up 7 bases; unmatched junction bases: 3. Germline values: CDR1 SGHRS, CDR2 YFSETQ. The CDR3 totals 16 residues. The chain's CDR3 is CASSLEGLAGFGELFF. CDR3 in DNA: TGCGCCAGCAGCTTGGAGGGACTAGCGGGGTTCGGGGAGCTGTTTTTT. Supplemented by reference TRBV5-1 and TRBJ2-2, the full variable domain reads KAGVTQTPRYLIKTRGQQVTLSCSPISGHRSVSWYQQTPGQGLQFLFEYFSETQRNKGNFPGRFSGRQFSNSRSEMNVSTLELGDSALYLCASSLEGLAGFGELFFGEGSRLTVL.

The V and J genes are TRBV12-3 or TRBV12-4 and TRBJ2-2; TRBD2 matches 7 bases. The V segment lost 10 bases and the J segment 1 base; nucleotides outside the gene matches: 3. The CDR3 consists of 13 residues. The CDR3 reads CAIGGRNTGELFF. CDR3 nucleotides: TGTGCCATCGGCGGGAGGAACACCGGGGAGCTGTTTTTT.

This clone was recorded a few times. The chain uses TRBV6-5 and TRBJ2-5; 11 bases are shared with TRBD1. J gave up 1 base and V 6 bases, and 4 bases lay outside the gene matches. CDR1 is MNHEY and CDR2 is SVGAGI in the germline V gene. This CDR3 comprises 15 residues. The CDR3 is CASSRTGGPQETQYF. CDR3 DNA sequence: TGTGCCAGCAGCCGGACAGGGGGCCCCCAAGAGACCCAGTACTTC.

This sequence joins TRBV3-1 (or the pseudogene TRBV3-2) and TRBJ2-5; 8 bases are a match to TRBD2. The CDR3 covers 17 residues. The V and J ends lost 3 bases and 5 bases, in that order; junction bases with no gene match: 14. Germline assignment: CDR1 LGHDT and CDR2 YNNKEL (reference sequence). CDR3 nucleotide sequence: TGTGCCAGCAGCCATCCCGGTCGGGGGGGCGAATGGGAGACCCAGTACTTC. This codes for CASSHPGRGGEWETQYF.

V gene TRBV19 combines with J gene TRBJ1-4; 9 bases line up with TRBD1. Germline CDR1 reads LNHDA; CDR2 reads SQIVND (reference sequence). The CDR3 covers 17 residues. With V trimmed by 5 bases and J by 1 base, 8 bases remained unmatched. This chain's CDR3 is CASSLGTGRGTNEKLFF. CDR3 sequence (DNA): TGTGCCAGTAGTCTGGGGACAGGGCGGGGAACTAATGAAAAACTGTTTTTT. Complete variable domain (other parts from reference TRBV19 and TRBJ1-4): DGGITQSPKYLFRKEGQNVTLSCEQNLNHDAMYWYRQDPGQGLRLIYYSQIVNDFQKGDIAEGYSVSREKKESFPLTVTSAQKNPTAFYLCASSLGTGRGTNEKLFFGSGTQLSVL.

The V call is TRBV14, the J call TRBJ2-2; D remains unclear. V lost 2 bases and J lost 1, with 5 bases in between. Per the germline V gene, CDR1 is SGHDN and CDR2 is FVKESK. The CDR3 spans 14 residues. The CDR3 region has the DNA TGTGCCAGCAGCCAACAGTTGAACACCGGGGAGCTGTTTTTT. Its translation is CASSQQLNTGELFF.

The chain employs TRBV5-1 and TRBJ1-4; no reliable D call. Per germline, CDR1 SGHRS and CDR2 YFSETQ. There are 16 residues in the CDR3. Between the trimmed V and J ends, which lost 4 bases and 4 bases, there was a span of 17 bases. CDR3 in DNA: TGCGCCAGCAGCCCCTCACCCGTAAGAGATAATGAAAAACTGTTTTTT. This sequence encodes CASSPSPVRDNEKLFF.

This clone has ten or more counts. V usage is TRBV28 and J usage is TRBJ1-2; TRBD1 might be the D (6 bases). V was trimmed by 4 bases and J by 2 bases, leaving 20 bases between them. This CDR3 region has 17 residues. The germline gives CDR1 MDHEN, CDR2 SYDVKM. CDR3 sequence (DNA): TGTGCCAGCAGTTCAAACCTCTTAGGACAGCTGAACTATGGCTACACCTTC. Protein product: CASSSNLLGQLNYGYTF.

This sequence joins TRBV24-1 and TRBJ2-6, with TRBD1 identical over 8 bases. The germline V gene has CDR1 KGHDR and CDR2 SFDVKD. J was trimmed by 0 bases and V by 3 bases; bases with no gene match: 6. The CDR3 contains 18 residues. CDR3 DNA: TGTGCCACCAGTGATCCGGGACAGGTAAGCTCTGGGGCCAACGTCCTGACTTTC. Residues: CATSDPGQVSSGANVLTF.

The J gene is TRBJ2-5, the V gene TRBV6-5; D might be TRBD2 (5 bases). The germline gives CDR1 MNHEY, CDR2 SVGAGI. Trimming removed 6 bases at V and 4 bases at J, with 6 bases between. The CDR3 sequence is 11 residues long. Written as DNA, the CDR3 is TGTGCCAGCAGCGGGGTAGAGACCCAGTACTTC. It is translated as CASSGVETQYF.

The rearrangement joins TRBV19 to TRBJ1-2; D may be TRBD1 (5 bases). The germline V gene encodes CDR1 LNHDA and CDR2 SQIVND (reference sequence). V was pared by 9 bases and J by 4 bases, with 12 bases between. CDR3 length: 12 amino acids. For the CDR3, the DNA is TGTGCCAGCGGACACATACTCTATGGCTACACCTTC. It translates to CASGHILYGYTF. Looking up the rest from reference TRBV19 and TRBJ1-2 gives the full variable domain: DGGITQSPKYLFRKEGQNVTLSCEQNLNHDAMYWYRQDPGQGLRLIYYSQIVNDFQKGDIAEGYSVSREKKESFPLTVTSAQKNPTAFYLCASGHILYGYTFGSGTRLTVV.

This clone has just a few counts. The genes are TRBV5-1 and TRBJ2-7, with D hard to call. The V gene lost 0 bases and the J gene lost 3 bases, with 16 bases spanning the gap. CDR1 is SGHRS and CDR2 is YFSETQ in the germline V gene. This CDR3 is 16 amino acids long. CDR3 sequence reads: CASSLASSAGYYEQYF. For the CDR3, the DNA is TGCGCCAGCAGCTTGGCATCATCCGCCGGGTACTACGAGCAGTACTTC.

This chain uses TRBV13 with TRBJ1-3; no reliable D call. Germline-derived CDR1 and CDR2 are PRHDT and FYEKMQ (reference sequence). This CDR3 has 15 amino acids. The germline V and J ends were trimmed by 0 bases and 0 bases, with 6 bases remaining between them. The chain's CDR3 is CASSLGLSSGNTIYF. CDR3 DNA: TGTGCCAGCAGCTTAGGGTTGAGCTCTGGAAACACCATATATTTT.

This chain joins TRBV6-5 and TRBJ2-7; 8 bases align to TRBD2. This CDR3 has 13 residues. Per germline, CDR1 MNHEY and CDR2 SVGAGI. V shed 4 bases and J 5 bases; nucleotides not matched to a gene: 4. The CDR3 reads CASSSREGHEQYF. CDR3 DNA: TGTGCCAGCAGTTCCCGGGAGGGACACGAGCAGTACTTC.